The T cell receptor (beta chain) under discussion was sequenced for a study of response to subunit inactivated influenza vaccine. The length of the CDR3 is 19 residues. CDR1 and CDR2 (germline): LGHDT, YNNKEL (reference sequence). Trimming took 1 base from V and 5 from J; bases not matched to a gene: 11. TCRdb re-derived calls from the RT-PCR reads in MiXCR, one entry per CDR3 protein. This sample yields approximately 170,000 distinct CDR3 sequences, of which roughly 12% are seen a single time; roughly 29% belongs to the top ten. These data were also reused for a study on T cells expressing NK-cell markers. That source adds: The authors made TCR beta cDNA libraries by 5'RACE template switching. This switching added a universal primer site and UMIs. The CD3+CD56-NKG2C+ fraction of a handful of donors was also led by these clonotypes.

The receptor comes from a man aged 45 to 65 who received an inactivated influenza vaccine. Sequences were derived from CD8+ T cells sorted from PBMCs, sampled 12 days after vaccination. V is TRBV3-1 and J is TRBJ2-3, with 14 bases aligning to TRBD2. The CDR3 loop reads CASSQGRLAGGRVGDTQYF. CDR3 nucleotide sequence: TGTGCCAGCAGCCAAGGTCGACTAGCGGGGGGGCGTGTAGGAGATACGCAGTATTTT.